A single T cell receptor beta chain is shown here with its context. The sample belongs to a study of T cells expressing NK-cell markers. The length of the CDR3 is 15 residues. In germline, CDR1 is MNHNS, CDR2 SASEGT. TCRdb reprocessed the 5' RACE reads and stores each CDR3 protein as one record, lacking DNA. Here the sample table reports a few hundred thousand distinct CDR3 sequences. The material sequenced was blood T cells: a sorted CD56 or NKG2C T cell subset, CD4+ or CD8+ T cells, or bulk PBMC T cells (not recorded which). The chain joins TRBV6-1 to TRBJ1-6; TCRdb picks TRBD1, but there is no DNA to check that call. This TCR came from a man aged 18 to 70 in good health. CDR3 sequence: CASSQDPPGVVSLHF.